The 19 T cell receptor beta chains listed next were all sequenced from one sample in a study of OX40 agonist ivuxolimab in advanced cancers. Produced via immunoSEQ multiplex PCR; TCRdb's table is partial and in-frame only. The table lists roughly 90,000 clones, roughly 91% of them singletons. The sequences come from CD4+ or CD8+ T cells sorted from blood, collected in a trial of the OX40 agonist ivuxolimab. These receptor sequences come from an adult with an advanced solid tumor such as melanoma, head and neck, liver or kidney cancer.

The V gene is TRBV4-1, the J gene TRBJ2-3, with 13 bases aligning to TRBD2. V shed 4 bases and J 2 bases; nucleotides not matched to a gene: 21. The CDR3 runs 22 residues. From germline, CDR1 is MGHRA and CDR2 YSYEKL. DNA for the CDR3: TGCGCCAGCAGCCCCCGGTTGTTAGGGACTAGCGGGACCCTTTCTTCCACAGATACGCAGTATTTT. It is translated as CASSPRLLGTSGTLSSTDTQYF.

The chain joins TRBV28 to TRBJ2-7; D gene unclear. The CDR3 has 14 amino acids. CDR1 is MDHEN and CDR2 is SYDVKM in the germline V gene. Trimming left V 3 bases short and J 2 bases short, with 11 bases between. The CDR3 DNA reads TGTGCCAGCAGTTTTACCTCCCCTCCCTACGAGCAGTACTTC. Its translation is CASSFTSPPYEQYF.

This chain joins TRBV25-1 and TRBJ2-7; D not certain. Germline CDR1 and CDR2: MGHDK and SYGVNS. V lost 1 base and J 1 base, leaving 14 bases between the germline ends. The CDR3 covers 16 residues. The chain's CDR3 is CASSEFRSGNSYEQYF. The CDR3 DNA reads TGTGCCAGCAGTGAATTTCGGTCAGGTAATTCCTACGAGCAGTACTTC.

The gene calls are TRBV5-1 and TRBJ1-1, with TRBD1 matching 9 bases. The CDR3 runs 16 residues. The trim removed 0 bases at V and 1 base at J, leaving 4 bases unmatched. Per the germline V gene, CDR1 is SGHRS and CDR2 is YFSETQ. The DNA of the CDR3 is TGCGCCAGCAGCTTGGTCACAGGGGGCCCGAACACTGAAGCTTTCTTT. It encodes CASSLVTGGPNTEAFF. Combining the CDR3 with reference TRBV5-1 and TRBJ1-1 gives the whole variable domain KAGVTQTPRYLIKTRGQQVTLSCSPISGHRSVSWYQQTPGQGLQFLFEYFSETQRNKGNFPGRFSGRQFSNSRSEMNVSTLELGDSALYLCASSLVTGGPNTEAFFGQGTRLTVV.

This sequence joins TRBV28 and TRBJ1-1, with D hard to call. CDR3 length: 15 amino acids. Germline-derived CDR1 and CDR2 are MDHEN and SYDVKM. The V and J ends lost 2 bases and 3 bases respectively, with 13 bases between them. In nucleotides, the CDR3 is TGTGCCAGCAGTTTACTTGCGACATCGGACACTGAAGCTTTCTTT. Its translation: CASSLLATSDTEAFF.

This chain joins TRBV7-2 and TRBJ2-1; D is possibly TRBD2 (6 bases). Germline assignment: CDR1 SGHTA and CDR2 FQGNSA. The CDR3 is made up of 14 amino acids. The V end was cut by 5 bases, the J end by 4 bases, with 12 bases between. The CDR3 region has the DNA TGTGCCAGCAGCCCTTCTCGGGGGTACAATGAGCAGTTCTTC. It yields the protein CASSPSRGYNEQFF. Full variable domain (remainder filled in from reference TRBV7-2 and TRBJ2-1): GAGVSQSPSNKVTEKGKDVELRCDPISGHTALYWYRQSLGQGLEFLIYFQGNSAPDKSGLPSDRFSAERTGGSVSTLTIQRTQQEDSAVYLCASSPSRGYNEQFFGPGTRLTVL.

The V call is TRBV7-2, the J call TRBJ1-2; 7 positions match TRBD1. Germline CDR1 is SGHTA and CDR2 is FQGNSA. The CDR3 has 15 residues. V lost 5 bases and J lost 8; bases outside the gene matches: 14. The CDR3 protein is CASSDHEGALVGYTF. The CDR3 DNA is TGTGCCAGCAGCGACCACGAGGGGGCATTGGTCGGCTACACCTTC.

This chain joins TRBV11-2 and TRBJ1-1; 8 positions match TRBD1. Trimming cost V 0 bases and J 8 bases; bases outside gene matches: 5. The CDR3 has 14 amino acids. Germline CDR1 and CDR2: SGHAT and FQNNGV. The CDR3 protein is CASSLEAGGGEAFF. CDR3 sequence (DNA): TGTGCCAGCAGCTTAGAAGCAGGGGGCGGAGAAGCTTTCTTT.

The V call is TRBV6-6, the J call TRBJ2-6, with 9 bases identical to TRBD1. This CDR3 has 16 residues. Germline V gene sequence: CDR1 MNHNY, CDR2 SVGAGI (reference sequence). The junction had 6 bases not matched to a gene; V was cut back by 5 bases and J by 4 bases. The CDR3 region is CASSKGQGYGANVLTF. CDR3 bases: TGTGCCAGCAGTAAAGGACAGGGGTACGGGGCCAACGTCCTGACTTTC.

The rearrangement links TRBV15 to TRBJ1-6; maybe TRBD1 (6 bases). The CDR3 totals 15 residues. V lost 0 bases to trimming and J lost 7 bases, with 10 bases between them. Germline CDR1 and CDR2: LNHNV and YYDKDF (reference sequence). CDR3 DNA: TGTGCCACCAGCAGAGAACGGGGGCTGAATTCACCCCTCCACTTT. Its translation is CATSRERGLNSPLHF.

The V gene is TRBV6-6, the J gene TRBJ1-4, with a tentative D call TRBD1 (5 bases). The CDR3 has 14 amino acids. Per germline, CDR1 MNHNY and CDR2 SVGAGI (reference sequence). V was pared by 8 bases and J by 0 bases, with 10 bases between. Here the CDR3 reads CASGQGPTNEKLFF. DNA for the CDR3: TGTGCCAGCGGGCAGGGCCCAACTAATGAAAAACTGTTTTTT.

CDR3 bases: TGTGCCAGCAGCTTAGGCGGGCCAGGGAGCACAGATACGCAGTATTTT. It codes for CASSLGGPGSTDTQYF. V usage is TRBV7-6 and J usage is TRBJ2-3; D possibly uses TRBD1 or TRBD2 (5 bases each). The CDR3 has 16 amino acids. The germline CDR1 and CDR2 sequences are SGHVS and FNYEAQ. The germline V and J ends were trimmed by 1 base and 0 bases, with 11 bases remaining between them.

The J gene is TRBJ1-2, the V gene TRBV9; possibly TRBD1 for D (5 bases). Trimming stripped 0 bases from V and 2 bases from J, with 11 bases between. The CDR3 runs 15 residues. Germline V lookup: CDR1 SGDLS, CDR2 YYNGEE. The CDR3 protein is CASSVASGINYGYTF. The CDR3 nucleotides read TGTGCCAGCAGCGTAGCCTCAGGGATCAACTATGGCTACACCTTC. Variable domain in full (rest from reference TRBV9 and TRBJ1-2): DSGVTQTPKHLITATGQRVTLRCSPRSGDLSVYWYQQSLDQGLQFLIQYYNGEERAKGNILERFSAQQFPDLHSELNLSSLELGDSALYFCASSVASGINYGYTFGSGTRLTVV.

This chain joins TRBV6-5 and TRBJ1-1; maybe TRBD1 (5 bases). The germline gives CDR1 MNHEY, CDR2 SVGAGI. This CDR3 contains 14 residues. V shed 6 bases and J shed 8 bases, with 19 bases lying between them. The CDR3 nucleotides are TGTGCCAGCAGACCATTACCGGGACGCCAAGAAGCTTTCTTT. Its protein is CASRPLPGRQEAFF.

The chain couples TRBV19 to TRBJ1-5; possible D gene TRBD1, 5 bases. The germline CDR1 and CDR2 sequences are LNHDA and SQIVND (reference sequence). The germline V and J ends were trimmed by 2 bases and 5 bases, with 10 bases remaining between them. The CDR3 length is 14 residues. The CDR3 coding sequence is TGTGCCAGTAGTATATTGGGGGGGGATCAGCCCCAGCATTTT. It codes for CASSILGGDQPQHF. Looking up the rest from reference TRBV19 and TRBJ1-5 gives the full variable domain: DGGITQSPKYLFRKEGQNVTLSCEQNLNHDAMYWYRQDPGQGLRLIYYSQIVNDFQKGDIAEGYSVSREKKESFPLTVTSAQKNPTAFYLCASSILGGDQPQHFGDGTRLSIL.

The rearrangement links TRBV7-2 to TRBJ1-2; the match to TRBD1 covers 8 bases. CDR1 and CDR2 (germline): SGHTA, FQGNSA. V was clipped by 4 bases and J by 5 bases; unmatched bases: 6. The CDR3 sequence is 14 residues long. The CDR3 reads CASSSQGAPYGYTF. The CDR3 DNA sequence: TGTGCCAGCAGCTCCCAGGGGGCGCCGTATGGCTACACCTTC.

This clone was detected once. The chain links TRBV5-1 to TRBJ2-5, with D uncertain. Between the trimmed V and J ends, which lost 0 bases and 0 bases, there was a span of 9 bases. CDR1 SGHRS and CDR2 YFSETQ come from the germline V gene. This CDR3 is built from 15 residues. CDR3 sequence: CASSLAEAYQETQYF. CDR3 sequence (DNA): TGCGCCAGCAGCTTGGCCGAGGCGTACCAAGAGACCCAGTACTTC.

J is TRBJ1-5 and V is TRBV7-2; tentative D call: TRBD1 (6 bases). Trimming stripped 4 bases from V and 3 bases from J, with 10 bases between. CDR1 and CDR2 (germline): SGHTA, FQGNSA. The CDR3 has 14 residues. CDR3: CASSSQGDNQPQHF. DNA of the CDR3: TGTGCCAGCAGCTCACAGGGTGACAATCAGCCCCAGCATTTT.

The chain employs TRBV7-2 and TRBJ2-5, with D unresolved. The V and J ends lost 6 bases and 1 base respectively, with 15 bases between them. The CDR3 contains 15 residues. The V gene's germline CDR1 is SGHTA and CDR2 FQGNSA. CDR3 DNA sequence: TGTGCCAGCAGATACGGGTGGGCTACCCAAGAGACCCAGTACTTC. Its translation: CASRYGWATQETQYF.